A single sample is the source of the 28 T cell receptor beta chains below, sequenced in a study of CDR3 diversity in severe acne. TCRdb processed the PCR reads anew with MiXCR; each CDR3 protein has one entry. The sample has 89,000 or so distinct CDR3 sequences; about 48% are singletons. The sequenced sample was blood. These receptors all stem from a male donor in good health, serving as a control.

The chain is built from TRBV25-1 and TRBJ2-3; the D gene is possibly TRBD1 (6 bases). The CDR3 is 13 residues long. V was pared by 6 bases and J by 5 bases, with 12 bases between. The germline V gene encodes CDR1 MGHDK and CDR2 SYGVNS. CDR3 nucleotides: TGTGCCAGCAGGAAGGGGGTCGTAGATACGCAGTATTTT. Translated: CASRKGVVDTQYF.

The rearrangement uses TRBV7-3 and TRBJ2-2; D may be TRBD2 (6 bases). Looked up from germline, CDR1 is SGHTA and CDR2 is FQGTGA. V was cut by 9 bases and J by 6 bases, with 23 bases left in between. The CDR3 totals 16 residues. CDR3 in amino acids: CASSRPWREGAGELFF. The CDR3 bases are TGTGCCAGTAGTCGCCCCTGGAGGGAAGGAGCCGGGGAGCTGTTTTTT. Using reference TRBV7-3 and TRBJ2-2 for the parts outside the CDR3, the full variable domain is GAGVSQTPSNKVTEKGKYVELRCDPISGHTALYWYRQSLGQGPEFLIYFQGTGAADDSGLPNDRFFAVRPEGSVSTLKIQRTERGDSAVYLCASSRPWREGAGELFFGEGSRLTVL.

The sample holds many counts of this clonotype. V gene TRBV28 combines with J gene TRBJ1-4, with D perhaps TRBD1 (6 bases). Looked up from germline, CDR1 is MDHEN and CDR2 is SYDVKM. The CDR3 consists of 15 residues. The V end was cut by 3 bases, the J end by 2 bases, with 10 bases between. CDR3 bases: TGTGCCAGCAGTTTGAGGGGGGCGACTAATGAAAAACTGTTTTTT. This codes for CASSLRGATNEKLFF. Combining the CDR3 with reference TRBV28 and TRBJ1-4 gives the whole variable domain DVKVTQSSRYLVKRTGEKVFLECVQDMDHENMFWYRQDPGLGLRLIYFSYDVKMKEKGDIPEGYSVSREKKERFSLILESASTNQTSMYLCASSLRGATNEKLFFGSGTQLSVL.

The chain recombines TRBV6-5 with TRBJ1-1; 8 nucleotides line up with TRBD1. Germline CDR1 reads MNHEY; CDR2 reads SVGAGI. The length of the CDR3 is 16 residues. With V trimmed by 4 bases and J by 6 bases, 13 bases remained unmatched. In DNA form, the CDR3 reads TGTGCCAGCAGTTCGGACAGGGCGGCCGCTGGAGCTGAAGCTTTCTTT. The encoded protein is CASSSDRAAAGAEAFF.

The chain links TRBV7-9 to TRBJ2-2; D tentatively reads TRBD1 or TRBD2 (5 bases each). The germline V gene encodes CDR1 SEHNR and CDR2 FQNEAQ (reference sequence). The CDR3 loop spans 19 amino acids. The V end lost 3 bases, the J end lost 4 bases, and 24 bases lay between the germline ends. As DNA, the CDR3 is TGTGCCAGCAGCTTTTTTACCCTAGCAGGGCGAGGTGTCACCGGGGAGCTGTTTTTT. Encoded protein: CASSFFTLAGRGVTGELFF.

This clonotype was observed many times. CDR3 amino acids: CASSSWGGGGSYEQYF. CDR3 DNA sequence: TGTGCCAGCAGCTCTTGGGGAGGGGGGGGCTCCTACGAGCAGTACTTC. The rearrangement links TRBV7-2 to TRBJ2-7; weak D call: TRBD2 (7 bases). V lost 4 bases, J lost 0 bases, and 16 bases lay in between. From germline, CDR1 is SGHTA and CDR2 FQGNSA. The CDR3 sequence is 16 residues long.

This clonotype counts as medium-sized. The rearrangement links TRBV5-8 to TRBJ1-6; no clear D gene. This CDR3 is 14 amino acids long. Germline loops: CDR1 SGHTS, CDR2 YDEGEE. V lost 3 bases to trimming and J lost 7 bases, with 11 bases between them. DNA for the CDR3: TGTGCCAGCAGCTCTCAGGTGGGGAATTCACCCCTCCACTTT. The encoded protein is CASSSQVGNSPLHF.

The genes are TRBV25-1 and TRBJ1-2; 7 bases fit TRBD1. From germline, CDR1 is MGHDK and CDR2 SYGVNS. The CDR3 is made up of 16 amino acids. V was clipped by 6 bases and J by 1 base; unmatched bases: 11. The CDR3: CASRTNRQGFNYGYTF. The DNA for the CDR3 is TGTGCCAGCAGGACGAATCGACAGGGTTTTAACTATGGCTACACCTTC.

The chain carries TRBV2 and TRBJ1-1; D is possibly TRBD1 (6 bases). This CDR3 spans 15 amino acids. Germline CDR1 is SNHLY and CDR2 is FYNNEI. Trimming stripped 7 bases from V and 0 bases from J, with 15 bases between. The CDR3 loop reads CASNLMGGMNTEAFF. CDR3 DNA: TGTGCCAGCAACCTCATGGGGGGCATGAACACTGAAGCTTTCTTT. Full variable domain (missing parts from reference TRBV2 and TRBJ1-1): EPEVTQTPSHQVTQMGQEVILRCVPISNHLYFYWYRQILGQKVEFLVSFYNNEISEKSEIFDDQFSVERPDGSNFTLKIRSTKLEDSAMYFCASNLMGGMNTEAFFGQGTRLTVV.

This clonotype was detected only a few times. This chain uses TRBV24-1 with TRBJ2-2; perhaps D is TRBD1 or TRBD2 (5 bases each). V was trimmed by 4 bases and J by 4 bases, leaving 12 bases between them. The CDR3 has 15 residues. Germline assignment: CDR1 KGHDR and CDR2 SFDVKD. The CDR3 sequence: CATSDPGTTTGELFF. The CDR3 nucleotides are TGTGCCACCAGTGACCCCGGGACCACCACCGGGGAGCTGTTTTTT.

The chain uses TRBV2 and TRBJ1-6, with 9 bases matching TRBD1. The germline gives CDR1 SNHLY, CDR2 FYNNEI. The CDR3 length is 15 residues. V was clipped by 6 bases and J by 5 bases; unmatched bases: 5. In DNA form, the CDR3 reads TGTGCCAGCAGAGAACAGGGGGCGAATAATTCACCCCTCCACTTT. This sequence encodes CASREQGANNSPLHF.

This clonotype was seen once. V is TRBV24-1 and J is TRBJ2-1, with 13 nucleotides matching TRBD2. In germline, CDR1 is KGHDR, CDR2 SFDVKD. V dropped 4 bases and J dropped 5; count of bases not matched to a gene: 4. CDR3 length: 16 amino acids. The CDR3 reads CATSETSGRLNNEQFF. The DNA of the CDR3 is TGTGCCACCAGTGAGACTAGCGGGAGGCTGAACAATGAGCAGTTCTTC.

This clonotype came up many times. The chain joins TRBV4-1 to TRBJ2-1, with 8 positions matching TRBD1. Trimming took 3 bases from V and 9 from J; bases not matched to a gene: 4. The germline V gene encodes CDR1 MGHRA and CDR2 YSYEKL. This CDR3 is built from 13 residues. The CDR3 sequence is CASSHLDRGEQFF. The CDR3, as DNA: TGCGCCAGCAGCCACCTCGACAGGGGTGAGCAGTTCTTC.

This clonotype appeared many times. The rearrangement joins TRBV9 to TRBJ2-3, with TRBD1 matching over 9 bases. Germline lookup yields CDR1 SGDLS and CDR2 YYNGEE. This CDR3 has 17 amino acids. J lost 3 bases, V lost 0 bases, and 8 bases had no gene match. CDR3 region: CASSVDDRGSSTDTQYF. The CDR3 DNA reads as TGTGCCAGCAGCGTAGACGACAGGGGGTCGTCGACAGATACGCAGTATTTT.

The sample holds a few counts of this clonotype. The chain recombines TRBV28 with TRBJ1-4, with 7 positions matching TRBD1. Germline lookup yields CDR1 MDHEN and CDR2 SYDVKM. The CDR3 is 18 residues long. V lost 6 bases, J lost 0 bases, and 13 bases stayed unmatched. The chain's CDR3 is CASSEYRGMPPTNEKLFF. The CDR3 nucleotides read TGTGCCAGCAGCGAATACAGGGGCATGCCCCCAACTAATGAAAAACTGTTTTTT.

This clonotype appeared many times. The rearrangement links TRBV28 to TRBJ2-7, with a tentative D call TRBD1 (6 bases). Looked up from germline, CDR1 is MDHEN and CDR2 is SYDVKM. The V end was cut by 6 bases, the J end by 5 bases, with 14 bases between. The CDR3 covers 13 residues. The CDR3 spells CASSPMDRDEQYF. As DNA, the CDR3 is TGTGCCAGCAGCCCAATGGACAGAGACGAGCAGTACTTC.

This clonotype was counted only a few times. V usage is TRBV6-5 and J usage is TRBJ2-5; 7 positions match TRBD2. Near its end, the DNA agrees better with TRBJ2-7, so the J call may be wrong. CDR1 is MNHEY and CDR2 is SVGAGI in the germline V gene. The CDR3 consists of 14 residues. CDR3 DNA sequence: TGTGCCAGCAGCGTAGCTAGCGGAGCCTACGAGCAGTACTTC. It yields the protein CASSVASGAYEQYF.

V and J are TRBV20-1 and TRBJ2-3, with 10 bases fitting TRBD2. Per germline, CDR1 DFQATT and CDR2 SNEGSKA (reference sequence). CDR3 size: 14 residues. The J segment lost 2 bases and the V segment lost 5 bases, leaving 4 bases of the junction unmatched. The CDR3 bases are TGCAGTGCTCCTAGCGGGGGCAACACAGATACGCAGTATTTT. This gives the protein CSAPSGGNTDTQYF.

This clonotype was observed at least ten times. The V call is TRBV5-5, the J call TRBJ2-7, with TRBD2 matching 11 bases. Germline trimming cut 7 bases from V and 5 bases from J; bases unmatched to any gene: 8. Germline CDR1 reads SGHKS; CDR2 reads YYEKEE (reference sequence). This CDR3 has 14 residues. The CDR3 region is CASGGLAEQHEQYF. The CDR3 region has the DNA TGTGCCAGCGGGGGACTAGCGGAGCAGCACGAGCAGTACTTC.

The chain combines TRBV25-1 with TRBJ2-1; TRBD2 agrees at 8 bases. The germline CDR1 and CDR2 sequences are MGHDK and SYGVNS. Unmatched junction bases numbered 7, after V lost 3 bases and J lost 6 bases. CDR3 length: 15 amino acids. The CDR3 sequence is CASSDPSGSSNEQFF. CDR3 DNA: TGTGCCAGCAGTGACCCCAGCGGGAGCAGCAATGAGCAGTTCTTC.

This clonotype was recorded once. The genes are TRBV25-1 and TRBJ1-2; tentative D call: TRBD1 (5 bases). The CDR3 is 14 residues long. Trimming shortened V by 6 bases and J by 0 bases, and 11 bases separated the two germline ends. Germline loops: CDR1 MGHDK, CDR2 SYGVNS. CDR3 amino acids: CASSLMTANYGYTF. The CDR3 coding sequence is TGTGCCAGCAGCCTTATGACAGCTAACTATGGCTACACCTTC.

As concerns this clonotype: At one end the junction does not follow the germline gene, possibly because of a read error. This chain links TRBV6-5 with TRBJ2-7; no definite D call. Germline CDR1 MNHEY, CDR2 SVGAGI. This CDR3 is 15 amino acids long. CDR3 in DNA: TGTGTCAGCAGGACGAATCAGGTGGCAGACTACGAGCAGTACTTC. This sequence encodes CVSRTNQVADYEQYF.

By share, this clonotype counts as hyperexpanded. The rearrangement joins TRBV20-1 to TRBJ1-6; D may be TRBD1 (5 bases). The germline V gene has CDR1 DFQATT and CDR2 SNEGSKA (reference sequence). V was clipped by 5 bases and J by 5 bases, with 16 bases between them. The CDR3 covers 15 residues. CDR3 DNA sequence: TGCAGTGCTCCAGACAGCGCTGGTAATAATTCACCCCTCCACTTT. This translates into CSAPDSAGNNSPLHF.

This clonotype is categorized as large. The chain recombines TRBV20-1 with TRBJ2-1; 8 nucleotides align to TRBD2. The CDR3 has 14 residues. V lost 2 bases, J lost 12 bases, and 12 bases stayed unmatched. The germline CDR1 and CDR2 sequences are DFQATT and SNEGSKA (reference sequence). CDR3 protein: CSARKGLEIAWQFF. CDR3 DNA: TGCAGTGCTAGAAAGGGACTAGAGATAGCGTGGCAGTTCTTC.

In this sample, this clonotype is medium-sized. The chain employs TRBV6-6 and TRBJ2-7; perhaps TRBD1 as D (6 bases). There are 14 residues in the CDR3. V was trimmed by 6 bases and J by 2 bases, leaving 14 bases between them. The V gene's germline CDR1 is MNHNY and CDR2 SVGAGI (reference sequence). The CDR3 DNA reads TGTGCCAGCAGCCGGACAGTGGAGCCCTACGAGCAGTACTTC. Protein: CASSRTVEPYEQYF.

This clonotype was observed at least ten times. This sequence joins TRBV2 and TRBJ1-5; D is unclear. CDR1 is SNHLY, CDR2 FYNNEI, per germline. Trimming removed 4 bases from V and 2 bases from J, with 9 bases in between. This CDR3 is built from 14 residues. The DNA for the CDR3 is TGTGCCAGCAGTGGCCCCGGTCGCAATCAGCCCCAGCATTTT. Its protein product is CASSGPGRNQPQHF.

This clonotype appeared many times. The V gene is TRBV24-1, the J gene TRBJ2-7, with D perhaps matching TRBD1 (6 bases). Germline V gene lookup returns CDR1 KGHDR and CDR2 SFDVKD. The V end was cut by 4 bases, the J end by 4 bases, with 13 bases between. The CDR3 extends over 14 amino acids. The CDR3 sequence is CATSDTRQAYEQYF. CDR3 sequence (DNA): TGTGCCACCAGTGACACCAGACAGGCTTACGAGCAGTACTTC.

This chain connects TRBV29-1 to TRBJ2-7, with 12 positions matching TRBD2. From germline, CDR1 is SQVTM and CDR2 ANQGSEA. Trimming at V came to 7 bases and at J to 7 bases, leaving 8 bases not matched to a gene. The CDR3 has 13 amino acids. The CDR3 protein is CSAASGREREQYF. As DNA, the CDR3 is TGCAGCGCAGCTAGCGGGAGGGAGAGGGAGCAGTACTTC.